This TCR beta chain was documented in a study of monozygotic twins with inflammatory bowel disease. TCRdb reprocessed the 5' RACE reads, with one entry per CDR3 protein and no DNA. This listing includes tens of thousands of distinct CDR3 sequences. Per the germline V gene, CDR1 is KGHSH and CDR2 is LQKENI. The CDR3 spans 14 residues. Study-wide results and caveats: In these data, no single strong IBD-associated signal or clonotype received support. Clonotype overlap with others was lower in IBD patients than in healthy twins, a difference that was greatest with disease activity.

Note on this clonotype: Antigen specificity is unknown.

Input material: blood. V and J are TRBV18 and TRBJ1-1; with no DNA, the TCRdb D assignment of TRBD1 cannot be verified. The origin of this receptor is a human donor with ulcerative colitis or Crohn's disease, or a healthy co-twin of an affected twin (not recorded which). The CDR3 protein is CASSPDRGWTEAFF. The full variable domain, rest sourced from reference TRBV18 and TRBJ1-1, is NAGVMQNPRHLVRRRGQEARLRCSPMKGHSHVYWYRQLPEEGLKFMVYLQKENIIDESGMPKERFSAEFPKEGPSILRIQQVVRGDSAAYFCASSPDRGWTEAFFGQGTRLTVV.